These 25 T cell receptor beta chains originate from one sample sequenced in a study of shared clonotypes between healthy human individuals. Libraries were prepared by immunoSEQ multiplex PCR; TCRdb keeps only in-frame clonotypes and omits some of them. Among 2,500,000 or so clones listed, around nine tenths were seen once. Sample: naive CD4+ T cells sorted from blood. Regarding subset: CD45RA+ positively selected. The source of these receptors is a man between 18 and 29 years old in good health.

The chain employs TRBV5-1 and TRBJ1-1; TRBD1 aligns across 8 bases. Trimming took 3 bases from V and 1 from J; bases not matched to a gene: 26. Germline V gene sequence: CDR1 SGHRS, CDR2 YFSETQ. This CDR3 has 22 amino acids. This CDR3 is CASSSGRQGSIKLRSRNTEAFF. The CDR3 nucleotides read TGCGCCAGCAGCTCCGGCCGACAGGGGTCGATCAAACTTCGAAGTAGGAACACTGAAGCTTTCTTT. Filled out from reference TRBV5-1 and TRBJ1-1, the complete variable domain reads KAGVTQTPRYLIKTRGQQVTLSCSPISGHRSVSWYQQTPGQGLQFLFEYFSETQRNKGNFPGRFSGRQFSNSRSEMNVSTLELGDSALYLCASSSGRQGSIKLRSRNTEAFFGQGTRLTVV.

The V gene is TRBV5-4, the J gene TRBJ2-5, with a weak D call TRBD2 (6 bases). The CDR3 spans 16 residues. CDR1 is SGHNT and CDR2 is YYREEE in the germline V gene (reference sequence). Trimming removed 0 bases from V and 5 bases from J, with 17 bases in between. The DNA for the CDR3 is TGTGCCAGCAGCTTGGCGGGAGTAAAATCAAGGGAGACCCAGTACTTC. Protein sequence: CASSLAGVKSRETQYF.

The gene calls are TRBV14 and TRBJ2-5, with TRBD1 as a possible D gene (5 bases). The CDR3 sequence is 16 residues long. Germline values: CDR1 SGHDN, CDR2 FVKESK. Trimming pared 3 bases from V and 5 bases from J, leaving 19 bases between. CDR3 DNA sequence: TGTGCCAGCAGCCAGGCAGGGTGGTGGAGTGGGGAGACCCAGTACTTC. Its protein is CASSQAGWWSGETQYF.

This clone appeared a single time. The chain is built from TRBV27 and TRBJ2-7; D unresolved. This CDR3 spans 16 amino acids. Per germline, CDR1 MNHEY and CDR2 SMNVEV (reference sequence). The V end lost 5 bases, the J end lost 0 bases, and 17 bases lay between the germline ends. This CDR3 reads CASSLSSGSGSYEQYF. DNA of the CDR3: TGTGCCAGCAGTCTGAGTTCCGGTTCTGGCTCCTACGAGCAGTACTTC.

The CDR3 sequence is CASSQQGEWTREQYF. The CDR3 region has the DNA TGCGCCAGCAGCCAGCAGGGGGAGTGGACGAGGGAGCAGTACTTC. The rearrangement uses TRBV5-1 and TRBJ2-7, with 7 positions matching TRBD1. V shed 4 bases and J 7 bases; nucleotides not matched to a gene: 14. From germline, CDR1 is SGHRS and CDR2 YFSETQ. The CDR3 has 15 residues. Looking up the rest from reference TRBV5-1 and TRBJ2-7 gives the full variable domain: KAGVTQTPRYLIKTRGQQVTLSCSPISGHRSVSWYQQTPGQGLQFLFEYFSETQRNKGNFPGRFSGRQFSNSRSEMNVSTLELGDSALYLCASSQQGEWTREQYFGPGTRLTVT.

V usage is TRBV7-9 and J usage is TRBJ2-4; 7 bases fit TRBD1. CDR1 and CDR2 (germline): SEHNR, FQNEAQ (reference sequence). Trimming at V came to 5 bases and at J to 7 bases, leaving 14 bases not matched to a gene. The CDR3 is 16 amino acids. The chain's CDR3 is CASSPLGQAGFNIQYF. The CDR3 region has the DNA TGTGCCAGCAGCCCATTAGGACAGGCAGGTTTTAACATTCAGTACTTC.

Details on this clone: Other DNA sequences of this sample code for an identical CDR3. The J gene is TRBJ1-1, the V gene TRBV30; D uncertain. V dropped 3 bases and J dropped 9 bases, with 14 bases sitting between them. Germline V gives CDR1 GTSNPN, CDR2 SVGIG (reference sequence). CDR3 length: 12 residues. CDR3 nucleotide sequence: TGTGCCTGGAGCCTAGGGATTCGTCAAGCTTTCTTT. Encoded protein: CAWSLGIRQAFF. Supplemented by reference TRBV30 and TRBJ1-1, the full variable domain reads SQTIHQWPATLVQPVGSPLSLECTVEGTSNPNLYWYRQAAGRGLQLLFYSVGIGQISSEVPQNLSASRPQDRQFILSSKKLLLSDSGFYLCAWSLGIRQAFFGQGTRLTVV.

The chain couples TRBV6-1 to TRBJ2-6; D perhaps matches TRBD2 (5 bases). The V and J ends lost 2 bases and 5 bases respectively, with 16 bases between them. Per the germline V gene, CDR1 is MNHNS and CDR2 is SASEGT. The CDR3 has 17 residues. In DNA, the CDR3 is TGTGCCAGCAGTGAAAGCCGGGAACAAAGTCGGGCCAACGTCCTGACTTTC. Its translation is CASSESREQSRANVLTF.

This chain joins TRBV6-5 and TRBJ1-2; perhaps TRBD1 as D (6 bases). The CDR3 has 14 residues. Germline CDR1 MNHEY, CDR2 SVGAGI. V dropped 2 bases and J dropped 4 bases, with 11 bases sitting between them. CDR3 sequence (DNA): TGTGCCAGCAGTTACAGGGGGAGAGGCTATGGCTACACCTTC. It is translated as CASSYRGRGYGYTF.

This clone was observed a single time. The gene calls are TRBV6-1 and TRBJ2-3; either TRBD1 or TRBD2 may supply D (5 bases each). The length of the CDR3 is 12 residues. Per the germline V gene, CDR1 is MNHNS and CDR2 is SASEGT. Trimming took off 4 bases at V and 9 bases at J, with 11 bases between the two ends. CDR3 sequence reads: CASSAGAQTQYF. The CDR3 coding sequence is TGTGCCAGCAGTGCCGGGGCCCAGACGCAGTATTTT.

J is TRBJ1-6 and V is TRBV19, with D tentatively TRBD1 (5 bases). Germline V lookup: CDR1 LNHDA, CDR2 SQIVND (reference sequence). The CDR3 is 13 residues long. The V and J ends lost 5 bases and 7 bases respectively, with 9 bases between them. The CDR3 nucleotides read TGTGCCAGTAGTCGACAGCGGAATTCACCCCTCCACTTT. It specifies CASSRQRNSPLHF.

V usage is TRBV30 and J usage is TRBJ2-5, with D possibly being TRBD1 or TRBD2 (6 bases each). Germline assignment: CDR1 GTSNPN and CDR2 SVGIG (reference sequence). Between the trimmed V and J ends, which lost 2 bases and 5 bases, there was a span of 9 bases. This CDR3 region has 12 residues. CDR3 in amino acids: CAWSTGAETQYF. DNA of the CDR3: TGTGCCTGGAGTACGGGGGCGGAGACCCAGTACTTC.

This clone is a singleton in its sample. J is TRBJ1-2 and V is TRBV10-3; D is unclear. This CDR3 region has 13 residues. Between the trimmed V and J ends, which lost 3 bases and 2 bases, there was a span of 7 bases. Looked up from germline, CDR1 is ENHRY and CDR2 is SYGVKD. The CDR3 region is CAISEPVNYGYTF. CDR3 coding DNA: TGTGCCATCAGTGAACCAGTAAACTATGGCTACACCTTC.

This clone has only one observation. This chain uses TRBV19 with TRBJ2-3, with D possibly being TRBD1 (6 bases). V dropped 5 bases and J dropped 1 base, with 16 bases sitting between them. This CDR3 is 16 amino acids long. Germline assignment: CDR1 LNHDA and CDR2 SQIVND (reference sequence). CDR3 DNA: TGTGCCAGTAGTCACATCCAGGGGTTTGGCACAGATACGCAGTATTTT. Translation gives CASSHIQGFGTDTQYF.

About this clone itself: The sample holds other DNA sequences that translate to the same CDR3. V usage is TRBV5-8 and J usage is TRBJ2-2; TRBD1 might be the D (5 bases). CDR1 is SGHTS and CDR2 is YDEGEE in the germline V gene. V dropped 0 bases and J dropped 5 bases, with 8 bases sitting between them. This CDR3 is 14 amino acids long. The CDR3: CASSLGQLTGELFF. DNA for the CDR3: TGTGCCAGCAGCTTGGGACAGCTTACCGGGGAGCTGTTTTTT.

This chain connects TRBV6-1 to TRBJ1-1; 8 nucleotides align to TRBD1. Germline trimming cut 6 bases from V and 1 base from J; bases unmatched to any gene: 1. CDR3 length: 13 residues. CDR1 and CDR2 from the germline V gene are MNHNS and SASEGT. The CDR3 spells CASSTGGNTEAFF. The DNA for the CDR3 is TGTGCCAGCAGCACAGGGGGGAACACTGAAGCTTTCTTT.

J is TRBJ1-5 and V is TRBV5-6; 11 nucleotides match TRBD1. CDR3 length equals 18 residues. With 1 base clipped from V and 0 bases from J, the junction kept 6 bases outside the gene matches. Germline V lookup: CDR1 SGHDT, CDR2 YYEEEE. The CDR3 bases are TGTGCCAGCAGCTTGACAGCGGACAGGGGGCATAGCAATCAGCCCCAGCATTTT. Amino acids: CASSLTADRGHSNQPQHF.

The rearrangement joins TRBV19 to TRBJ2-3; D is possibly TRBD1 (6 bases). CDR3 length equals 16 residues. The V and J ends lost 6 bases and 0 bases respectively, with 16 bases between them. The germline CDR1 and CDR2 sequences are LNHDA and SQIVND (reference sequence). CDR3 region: CASSGQPMISTDTQYF. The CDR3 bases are TGTGCCAGTAGCGGACAGCCCATGATTAGCACAGATACGCAGTATTTT.

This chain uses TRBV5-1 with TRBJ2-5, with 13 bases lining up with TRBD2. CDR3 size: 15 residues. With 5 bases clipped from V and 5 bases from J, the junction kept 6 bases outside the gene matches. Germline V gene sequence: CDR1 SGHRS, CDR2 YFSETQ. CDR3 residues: CASSSGTSGMETQYF. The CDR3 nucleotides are TGCGCCAGCAGTTCCGGGACTAGCGGGATGGAGACCCAGTACTTC.

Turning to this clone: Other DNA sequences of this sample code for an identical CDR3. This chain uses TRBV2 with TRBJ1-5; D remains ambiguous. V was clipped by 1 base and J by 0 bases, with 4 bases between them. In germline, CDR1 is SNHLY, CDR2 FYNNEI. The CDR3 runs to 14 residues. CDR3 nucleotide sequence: TGTGCCAGCAGTGAAGGATCTAGCAATCAGCCCCAGCATTTT. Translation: CASSEGSSNQPQHF.

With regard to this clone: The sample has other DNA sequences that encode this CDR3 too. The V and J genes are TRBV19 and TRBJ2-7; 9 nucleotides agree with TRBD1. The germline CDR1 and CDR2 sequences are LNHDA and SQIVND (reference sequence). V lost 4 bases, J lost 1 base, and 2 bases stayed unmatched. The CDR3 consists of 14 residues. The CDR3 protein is CASSRGQGSYEQYF. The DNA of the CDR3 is TGTGCCAGTAGTAGGGGACAGGGTTCCTACGAGCAGTACTTC.

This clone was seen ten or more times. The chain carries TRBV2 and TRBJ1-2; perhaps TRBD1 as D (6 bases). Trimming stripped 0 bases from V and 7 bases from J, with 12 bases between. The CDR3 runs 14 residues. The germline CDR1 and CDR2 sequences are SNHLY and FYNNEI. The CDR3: CASSEASRGGGYTF. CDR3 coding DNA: TGTGCCAGCAGTGAAGCGAGCCGAGGGGGTGGCTACACCTTC.

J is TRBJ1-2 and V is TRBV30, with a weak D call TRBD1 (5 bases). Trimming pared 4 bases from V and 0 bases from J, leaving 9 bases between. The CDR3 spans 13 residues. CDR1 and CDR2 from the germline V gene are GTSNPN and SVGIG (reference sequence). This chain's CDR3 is CAWTEGPNYGYTF. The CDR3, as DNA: TGTGCCTGGACCGAGGGGCCTAACTATGGCTACACCTTC.

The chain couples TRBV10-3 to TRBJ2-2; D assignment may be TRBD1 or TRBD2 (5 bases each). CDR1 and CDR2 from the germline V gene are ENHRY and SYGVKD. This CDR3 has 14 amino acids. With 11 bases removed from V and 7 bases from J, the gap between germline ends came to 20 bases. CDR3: CASQPGTMVGELFF. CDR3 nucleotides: TGTGCCTCCCAGCCCGGGACCATGGTCGGGGAGCTGTTTTTT.

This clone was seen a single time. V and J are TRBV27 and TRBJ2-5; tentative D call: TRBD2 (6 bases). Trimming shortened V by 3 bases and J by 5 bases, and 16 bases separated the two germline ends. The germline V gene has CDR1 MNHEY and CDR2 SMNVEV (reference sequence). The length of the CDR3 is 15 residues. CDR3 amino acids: CASSFSGSAGETQYF. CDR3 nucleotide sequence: TGTGCCAGCAGTTTCTCCGGATCAGCGGGCGAGACCCAGTACTTC.